Below, 12 T cell receptor beta chains from the same sample are listed, as sequenced in a study of cytotoxic CD8 clonotypes in ibrutinib-treated CLL. Some clones are missing from TCRdb's copy, which holds only in-frame ones; the method was immunoSEQ multiplex PCR. The sample includes approximately 92,000 clones, roughly three quarters of them seen just once. Sequencing used PBMCs, obtained after 24 months of ibrutinib treatment. These receptors came from a human donor with chronic lymphocytic leukemia.

The gene calls are TRBV27 and TRBJ1-5; 10 bases align to TRBD1. V was pared by 8 bases and J by 7 bases, with 11 bases of the junction left unmatched. The CDR3 has 15 residues. Germline-derived CDR1 and CDR2 are MNHEY and SMNVEV (reference sequence). CDR3 in DNA: TGTGCCAGCGGATGGGGACAGGGGACGGGACAGCCCCAGCATTTT. It codes for CASGWGQGTGQPQHF.

V gene TRBV18 combines with J gene TRBJ2-2; D is undetermined. V lost 1 base and J lost 4, with 13 bases in between. This CDR3 is 16 amino acids long. Germline values: CDR1 KGHSH, CDR2 LQKENI. Written as DNA, the CDR3 is TGTGCCAGCTCACCACTCCTCATGGAAGGCACCGGGGAGCTGTTTTTT. Its protein is CASSPLLMEGTGELFF.

This clone showed up many times. This sequence joins TRBV19 and TRBJ1-5, with 8 bases identical to TRBD1. The germline gives CDR1 LNHDA, CDR2 SQIVND (reference sequence). V lost 6 bases to trimming and J lost 5 bases; unmatched junction nucleotides: 3. This CDR3 has 13 residues. The CDR3 sequence: CASSTQGDQPQHF. For the CDR3, the DNA is TGTGCCAGTAGCACACAGGGGGATCAGCCCCAGCATTTT.

The chain carries TRBV27 and TRBJ1-1; D is uncertain. V was trimmed by 1 base and J by 0 bases, leaving 3 bases between them. This CDR3 has 13 residues. Germline V gene sequence: CDR1 MNHEY, CDR2 SMNVEV (reference sequence). CDR3 sequence reads: CASSLYVNTEAFF. CDR3 DNA: TGTGCCAGCAGTTTATACGTGAACACTGAAGCTTTCTTT.

This sequence joins TRBV5-1 and TRBJ1-1; D is ambiguous. V lost 6 bases and J lost 0, with 9 bases in between. Germline V gene data show CDR1 as SGHRS and CDR2 as YFSETQ. This CDR3 comprises 13 residues. The CDR3: CASTGHMNTEAFF. Written as DNA, the CDR3 is TGCGCCAGCACTGGCCACATGAACACTGAAGCTTTCTTT.

This sequence joins TRBV6-1 and TRBJ2-1, with 9 positions matching TRBD2. V was clipped by 1 base and J by 7 bases; unmatched bases: 8. Germline V gene sequence: CDR1 MNHNS, CDR2 SASEGT. The CDR3 extends over 16 amino acids. The CDR3 DNA reads as TGTGCCAGCAGTGAAGGAAGTAGCGGGAGAGGGAATGAGCAGTTCTTC. It encodes CASSEGSSGRGNEQFF.

This clone has just a few counts. The rearrangement uses TRBV6-1 and TRBJ1-5; D is uncertain. V lost 4 bases and J lost 3, with 10 bases in between. CDR3 length: 14 amino acids. The germline CDR1 and CDR2 sequences are MNHNS and SASEGT. The CDR3 DNA follows: TGTGCCAGCAGTGTAAGGACCATCAATCAGCCCCAGCATTTT. Translation: CASSVRTINQPQHF.

This rearrangement joins TRBV4-1 to TRBJ1-1; weak D call: TRBD1 (6 bases). The CDR3 is made up of 14 amino acids. V was cut by 0 bases and J by 11 bases, with 16 bases left in between. Germline V gives CDR1 MGHRA, CDR2 YSYEKL. CDR3 bases: TGCGCCAGCAGCCAAGATGACAGGCTCTTGGGGGCTTTCTTT. Encoded protein: CASSQDDRLLGAFF.

CDR3 DNA sequence: TGCGCCAGCAGCCTCCTGGGACTAGCGGGAAAAGGGGAGGGTGAGCAGTTCTTC. This encodes CASSLLGLAGKGEGEQFF. The chain has TRBV5-1 and TRBJ2-1; 13 bases align to TRBD2. Germline CDR1 is SGHRS and CDR2 is YFSETQ. The V segment lost 4 bases and the J segment 9 bases; nucleotides outside the gene matches: 16. This CDR3 spans 18 amino acids.

The rearrangement links TRBV4-2 to TRBJ2-7; tentatively, D is TRBD1 (5 bases). There are 19 residues in the CDR3. Germline CDR1 and CDR2: LGHNA and YNFKEQ. The V and J ends lost 3 bases and 6 bases respectively, with 30 bases between them. CDR3 coding DNA: TGTGCCAGCAGCCAGCTAGGAAGGGGCCCCGAAATACGACTGGGCGAGCAGTACTTC. Protein product: CASSQLGRGPEIRLGEQYF.

This chain links TRBV9 with TRBJ2-7, with 12 bases lining up with TRBD2. CDR3 length: 15 residues. Per germline, CDR1 SGDLS and CDR2 YYNGEE. V dropped 4 bases and J dropped 2; count of bases not matched to a gene: 4. The CDR3, as DNA: TGTGCCAGCAGCCCGCGGACTAGCGGGGCCTACGAGCAGTACTTC. This sequence encodes CASSPRTSGAYEQYF.

The chain has TRBV28 and TRBJ1-5; D might be TRBD1 (6 bases). Trimming shortened V by 5 bases and J by 12 bases, and 23 bases separated the two germline ends. Germline values: CDR1 MDHEN, CDR2 SYDVKM. The CDR3 runs 15 residues. This chain's CDR3 is CASSPVWTARRYQHF. The CDR3 bases are TGTGCCAGCAGTCCGGTATGGACAGCCCGAAGGTACCAGCATTTT.